The text below deals with one T cell receptor (beta chain). Its antigen is currently unknown. Primers used in a second PCR of roughly 6 to 12 cycles were a sample-barcoded 5' primer and a J-beta primer mix. TCRdb redid the calling of the 5' RACE reads with MiXCR, one entry per CDR3 protein. The profile shows over 1,500,000 distinct CDR3 sequences, about two fifths of them singletons. Trimming took 4 bases from V and 4 from J; bases not matched to a gene: 7. This CDR3 has 17 amino acids. Germline lookup yields CDR1 SGHTA and CDR2 FQGNSA. The sample comes from a study of blood T cells in healthy people across ages. Study outcomes and limitations: Diversity of TCR beta correlated strongly with naive T cell percentage. When set beside aged donors, long-lived donors presented more naive CD4+ cells and higher diversity.

The donors, all healthy, were Caucasians living in Russia, aged about 6 to 90. The clonotype was recovered from a human donor in good health. Sequencing was done on a sample of blood. The genes are TRBV7-2 and TRBJ2-2, with 12 nucleotides matching TRBD1. CDR3 sequence reads: CASSSFRDRGRTGELFF. The CDR3 DNA is TGTGCCAGCAGCTCCTTCCGGGACAGGGGGCGCACCGGGGAGCTGTTTTTT.